This TCR beta chain was documented in a study of Ad26.COV2.S vaccination and SARS-CoV-2 variants. Study outcomes and limitations: There was reportedly substantial breadth in spike-specific CD8+ and CD4+ T cell responses after vaccination. Spike-specific TCR breadth in vaccine recipients exceeded that seen in placebo recipients.

The CDR3 extends over 13 amino acids. The germline V and J ends were trimmed by 2 bases and 10 bases, with 12 bases remaining between them. Looked up from germline, CDR1 is SNHLY and CDR2 is FYNNEI. A note on this clone: What it binds is unknown.

Treatment noted: roughly 20 received Ad26.COV2.S at low or high dose, single or two shots; about 5 received placebo; per-sample allocation not given. Day 63 following the first vaccine or placebo injection was when the samples were taken. Built on an Ad26 vector, the vaccine expressed Wuhan-strain SARS-CoV-2 spike. Sequencing was performed with immunoSEQ multiplex PCR; in TCRdb, only in-frame clones are kept and a portion is missing. The data show about 350,000 clones, around 89% seen once. The chain is built from TRBV2 and TRBJ2-1, with D uncertain. The source is a person aged 18-65 years who received the Ad26.COV2.S COVID-19 vaccine or a placebo. Here the sequenced sample was peripheral blood, taken in a trial of Ad26.COV2.S vaccine versus placebo. The CDR3 is CASSEFLLDEQFF. DNA for the CDR3: TGTGCCAGCAGTGAATTTCTTTTAGACGAGCAGTTCTTC.